The next 4 T cell receptor beta chains were all read from a single sample in a study of blood T cell repertoires in COVID-19. The repertoire was sequenced with immunoSEQ multiplex PCR; TCRdb's copy has only in-frame clones and lacks some. Of 150,000 to 250,000 clones in the sample, roughly four fifths were seen once. The sequenced sample consisted of PBMCs or T cells enriched from blood (not recorded which). Receptors originate from a man aged 40-55 years who had recovered from COVID-19.

The CDR3 bases are TGTGCCACCAGCGGAGGCGGAACAGGACGGAACACCGGGGAGCTGTTTTTT. Amino acids: CATSGGGTGRNTGELFF. This chain connects TRBV15 to TRBJ2-2; TRBD1 or TRBD2 may be the D gene (5 bases each). With 5 bases removed from V and 1 base from J, the gap between germline ends came to 17 bases. The germline V gene has CDR1 LNHNV and CDR2 YYDKDF (reference sequence). This CDR3 has 17 amino acids.

This chain links TRBV4-3 with TRBJ1-1; D is undetermined. Germline-derived CDR1 and CDR2 are LGHNA and YSLEER. V was shortened by 1 base and J by 0 bases, with 9 bases between the two germline ends. This CDR3 has 15 residues. For the CDR3, the DNA is TGCGCCAGCAGCCAAGCCCTAGCTCTGAACACTGAAGCTTTCTTT. The encoded protein is CASSQALALNTEAFF.

The chain has TRBV6-5 and TRBJ1-2, with 8 bases that match TRBD1. Germline CDR1 reads MNHEY; CDR2 reads SVGAGI. The CDR3 has 13 amino acids. The V gene end was trimmed by 2 bases and the J gene end by 14 bases; junction bases not matched to a gene: 10. Here the CDR3 DNA reads TGTGCCAGCAGTTACGGGGGACAGGTCGACCCTACCTTC. This codes for CASSYGGQVDPTF.

The V call is TRBV6-5, the J call TRBJ2-3; D might be TRBD2 (5 bases). The V and J ends lost 8 bases and 2 bases respectively, with 8 bases between them. Germline V CDR1 and CDR2: MNHEY, SVGAGI. This CDR3 contains 12 residues. The CDR3 loop is CASGRPTDTQYF. In nucleotides, the CDR3 is TGTGCCAGCGGGAGACCCACAGATACGCAGTATTTT.